Below are 20 T cell receptor beta chains sequenced from a single sample in a study of T cells in Graves' hyperthyroidism and ophthalmopathy. Amplification targeted TCR beta CDR3 regions from RNA transcripts. Primed by the HTBI set, a first-round RT-PCR was run on the TCR CDR3. MiXCR was run by TCRdb on the multiplex PCR reads, yielding one entry per CDR3 protein. Among more than 500,000 distinct CDR3 sequences, around 16% were seen once, and the ten largest hold approximately 30%. The specimen sequenced was blood. The receptors here all came from a woman aged 25 to 39 with Graves' ophthalmopathy.

This clonotype was seen ten or more times. V usage is TRBV2 and J usage is TRBJ2-7; 10 bases align to TRBD2. CDR1 and CDR2 from the germline V gene are SNHLY and FYNNEI. This CDR3 is 15 amino acids long. Trimming removed 8 bases from V and 2 bases from J; junction bases left unmatched: 9. The CDR3 here is CASRKWTSGAYEQYF. DNA for the CDR3: TGTGCCAGCCGTAAGTGGACTAGCGGCGCCTACGAGCAGTACTTC.

About this clonotype: A junction boundary mismatches the germline segment, possibly from a read error. The chain couples TRBV7-7 to TRBJ2-5; a possible D gene is TRBD1 (7 bases). The CDR3 is made up of 14 amino acids. The germline V gene encodes CDR1 SSHAT and CDR2 FNYEAQ (reference sequence). The CDR3 protein is CASSFNPGGETQYF. CDR3 DNA sequence: TGTGCTAGCAGCTTTAACCCAGGGGGGGAGACCCAGTACTTC. The complete variable domain, with remaining parts taken from reference TRBV7-7 and TRBJ2-5, reads GAGVSQSPRYKVTKRGQDVTLRCDPISSHATLYWYQQALGQGPEFLTYFNYEAQPDKSGLPSDRFSAERPEGSISTLTIQRTEQRDSAMYRCASSFNPGGETQYFGPGTRLLVL.

This clonotype was detected many times. CDR3 nucleotides: TGTGCCATCAGAGCGGGCACCGGGGAGCTGTTTTTT. It is translated as CAIRAGTGELFF. V gene TRBV10-3 combines with J gene TRBJ2-2; possible D gene TRBD2, 6 bases. This CDR3 contains 12 residues. Trimming removed 6 bases from V and 4 bases from J, with 6 bases in between. The germline V gene encodes CDR1 ENHRY and CDR2 SYGVKD.

This clonotype has ten or more counts. The CDR3 region has the DNA TGTGCCAGCAGCCCAATTCGGACTAGCGGGAGGAGCTCCTACGAGCAGTACTTC. Amino acid sequence: CASSPIRTSGRSSYEQYF. V is TRBV6-2 or TRBV6-3 and J is TRBJ2-7, with 14 bases identical to TRBD2. Trimming cost V 6 bases and J 0 bases; bases outside gene matches: 10. From germline, CDR1 is MNHEY and CDR2 SVGEGT. This CDR3 contains 18 residues.

This clonotype was counted at least ten times. The chain couples TRBV5-1 to TRBJ2-5, with 8 bases fitting TRBD1. The CDR3 has 16 residues. Germline loops: CDR1 SGHRS, CDR2 YFSETQ. With V trimmed by 2 bases and J by 12 bases, 18 bases remained unmatched. The CDR3 loop reads CASSFTDRGPTSSKYF. CDR3 nucleotide sequence: TGCGCCAGCAGCTTCACCGACAGGGGCCCTACGAGCAGTAAGTACTTC. Complete variable domain (other parts from reference TRBV5-1 and TRBJ2-5): KAGVTQTPRYLIKTRGQQVTLSCSPISGHRSVSWYQQTPGQGLQFLFEYFSETQRNKGNFPGRFSGRQFSNSRSEMNVSTLELGDSALYLCASSFTDRGPTSSKYFGPGTRLLVL.

The genes are TRBV12-3 or TRBV12-4 and TRBJ2-5; D is perhaps TRBD1 (6 bases). The CDR3 totals 15 residues. Trimming removed 6 bases from V and 5 bases from J, with 19 bases in between. The CDR3 bases are TGTGCCAGCAGCAAGTGGGGACACCAGGCGGAGACCCAGTACTTC. It yields the protein CASSKWGHQAETQYF.

This sequence joins TRBV7-2 and TRBJ2-7, with TRBD2 matching over 7 bases. CDR1 and CDR2 from the germline V gene are SGHTA and FQGNSA. The V gene end was trimmed by 11 bases and the J gene end by 5 bases; junction bases not matched to a gene: 15. The CDR3 is 14 residues long. CDR3 sequence reads: CAWRGLTLTHEQYF. The DNA for the CDR3 is TGTGCCTGGAGGGGACTAACGCTAACCCACGAGCAGTACTTC.

This clonotype was observed a handful of times. The genes are TRBV20-1 and TRBJ1-6, with 8 bases matching TRBD1. The CDR3 runs 17 residues. Trimming cost V 5 bases and J 3 bases; bases outside gene matches: 12. CDR1 is DFQATT and CDR2 is SNEGSKA in the germline V gene (reference sequence). The CDR3 is CSALGTGETIYNSPLHF. The DNA of the CDR3 is TGCAGTGCTCTCGGGACAGGCGAGACAATCTATAATTCACCCCTCCACTTT.

This clonotype showed up many times. The chain has TRBV3-1 and TRBJ2-5, with TRBD2 identical over 11 bases. This CDR3 is 16 amino acids long. The ends lost 4 bases at V and 5 bases at J; junction bases unmatched: 9. Per the germline V gene, CDR1 is LGHDT and CDR2 is YNNKEL (reference sequence). The CDR3 DNA follows: TGTGCCAGCAGCCGAAGAAGGACTAGCGGGCCCGAGACCCAGTACTTC. Amino acids: CASSRRRTSGPETQYF.

This clonotype has more than one count but fewer than ten. The rearrangement joins TRBV7-2 to TRBJ2-5; D call uncertain. The CDR3 consists of 13 residues. The germline V gene encodes CDR1 SGHTA and CDR2 FQGNSA. Trimming stripped 2 bases from V and 2 bases from J, with 6 bases between. CDR3 in DNA: TGTGCCAGCAGCTTACAGGTACAAGAGACCCAGTACTTC. As protein: CASSLQVQETQYF.

This clonotype was counted only a few times. The chain combines TRBV6-1 with TRBJ2-7; D not certain. Germline V gene sequence: CDR1 MNHNS, CDR2 SASEGT. The CDR3 extends over 13 amino acids. Trimming cost V 5 bases and J 3 bases, with 11 bases left between them. The CDR3 DNA is TGTGCCAGCAGTAGCCGGGCCGACTACGAGCAGTACTTC. Its protein is CASSSRADYEQYF.

In this sample, this clonotype turned up many times. The chain carries TRBV5-1 and TRBJ1-1; 11 nucleotides agree with TRBD1. This CDR3 spans 16 amino acids. CDR1 is SGHRS, CDR2 YFSETQ, per germline. V trimming: 3 bases; J trimming: 1 base; junction bases outside the gene matches: 5. This chain's CDR3 is CASSSAGQGANTEAFF. The CDR3 region has the DNA TGCGCCAGCAGCTCAGCCGGACAGGGGGCGAACACTGAAGCTTTCTTT.

This clonotype came up many times. This chain links TRBV12-3 or TRBV12-4 with TRBJ1-5; D may be TRBD1 (6 bases). Between the trimmed V and J ends, which lost 3 bases and 7 bases, there was a span of 19 bases. This CDR3 comprises 16 residues. The CDR3 reads CASSLVVGGRGQPQHF. CDR3 bases: TGTGCCAGCAGTTTGGTAGTAGGGGGGCGTGGACAGCCCCAGCATTTT.

Many counts were recorded for this clonotype. The V call is TRBV20-1, the J call TRBJ2-2; 7 bases line up with TRBD1. Germline values: CDR1 DFQATT, CDR2 SNEGSKA (reference sequence). The trim removed 3 bases at V and 5 bases at J, leaving 9 bases unmatched. The CDR3 has 15 residues. DNA for the CDR3: TGCAGTGCTAGCAGACAGGGCCTGATTACCGGGGAGCTGTTTTTT. Protein: CSASRQGLITGELFF.

This clonotype was detected ten times or more. This chain's CDR3 is CASSFTGGKAFF. The DNA for the CDR3 is TGTGCCAGCAGCTTCACAGGCGGTAAGGCTTTCTTT. The chain has TRBV11-1 and TRBJ1-1; D possibly corresponds to TRBD1 (5 bases). The V gene's germline CDR1 is SGHAT and CDR2 FQDESV (reference sequence). Deletions cut 3 bases from V and 11 bases from J, with 13 bases between. This CDR3 region has 12 residues. The full variable domain, rest sourced from reference TRBV11-1 and TRBJ1-1, is EAEVAQSPRYKITEKSQAVAFWCDPISGHATLYWYRQILGQGPELLVQFQDESVVDDSQLPKDRFSAERLKGVDSTLKIQPAELGDSAMYLCASSFTGGKAFFGQGTRLTVV.

As for this clonotype: This clone may be a read error of a much larger clone one base away. This chain connects TRBV30 to TRBJ2-7; TRBD1 agrees at 8 bases. This CDR3 comprises 15 residues. The germline CDR1 and CDR2 sequences are GTSNPN and SVGIG (reference sequence). The CDR3 nucleotides are TGTGGCTGGAGTGATTGGGGGACAGGAGCCTACGAGCAGTACTTC. Amino acid sequence: CGWSDWGTGAYEQYF. Complete variable domain (other parts from reference TRBV30 and TRBJ2-7): SQTIHQWPATLVQPVGSPLSLECTVEGTSNPNLYWYRQAAGRGLQLLFYSVGIGQISSEVPQNLSASRPQDRQFILSSKKLLLSDSGFYLCGWSDWGTGAYEQYFGPGTRLTVT.

Comment on this clonotype: It may be a read error: a sequence one base away is much more abundant. The gene calls are TRBV2 and TRBJ2-7; D might be TRBD1 (6 bases). The CDR3 extends over 15 amino acids. Germline V lookup: CDR1 SNHLY, CDR2 FYNNEI. The CDR3: CAGSADSQGLSEQYF. The CDR3 DNA is TGTGCCGGCAGCGCGGACAGCCAGGGGTTATCCGAGCAGTACTTC. Full variable domain (remainder filled in from reference TRBV2 and TRBJ2-7): EPEVTQTPSHQVTQMGQEVILRCVPISNHLYFYWYRQILGQKVEFLVSFYNNEISEKSEIFDDQFSVERPDGSNFTLKIRSTKLEDSAMYFCAGSADSQGLSEQYFGPGTRLTVT.

The V gene is TRBV27, the J gene TRBJ2-1, with 8 bases identical to TRBD1. This CDR3 comprises 16 residues. With 4 bases clipped from V and 7 bases from J, the junction kept 12 bases outside the gene matches. CDR1 is MNHEY and CDR2 is SMNVEV in the germline V gene (reference sequence). CDR3 residues: CASSSPRTGYQNEQFF. DNA for the CDR3: TGTGCCAGCAGTTCCCCACGGACAGGGTATCAGAATGAGCAGTTCTTC.

This clonotype was observed at least ten times. The chain has TRBV3-1 and TRBJ2-3; D gene ambiguous. Germline assignment: CDR1 LGHDT and CDR2 YNNKEL (reference sequence). V was trimmed by 0 bases and J by 3 bases, leaving 4 bases between them. The CDR3 consists of 13 residues. The CDR3: CASSQEPTDTQYF. DNA of the CDR3: TGTGCCAGCAGCCAAGAACCGACAGATACGCAGTATTTT.

V gene TRBV5-6 combines with J gene TRBJ2-1; 11 bases map to TRBD2. From germline, CDR1 is SGHDT and CDR2 YYEEEE. The CDR3 sequence is 16 residues long. J gave up 8 bases and V 7 bases, and 14 bases lay outside the gene matches. The chain's CDR3 is CASLGPLAGGAHEQFF. Here the CDR3 DNA reads TGTGCCAGCTTAGGCCCGCTAGCGGGAGGAGCCCATGAGCAGTTCTTC.